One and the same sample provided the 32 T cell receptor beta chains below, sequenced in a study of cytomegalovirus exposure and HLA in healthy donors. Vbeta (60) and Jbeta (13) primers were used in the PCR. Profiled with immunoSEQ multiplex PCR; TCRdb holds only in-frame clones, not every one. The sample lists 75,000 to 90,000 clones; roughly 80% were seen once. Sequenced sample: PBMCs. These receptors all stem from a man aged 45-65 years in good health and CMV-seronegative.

CDR3: CASSQDYYNSPLHF. The CDR3 nucleotides read TGCGCCAGCAGCCAAGATTATTATAATTCACCCCTCCACTTT. The chain recombines TRBV4-1 with TRBJ1-6; D is unresolved. V was trimmed by 0 bases and J by 4 bases, leaving 4 bases between them. Germline CDR1 reads MGHRA; CDR2 reads YSYEKL. The CDR3 is 14 residues long.

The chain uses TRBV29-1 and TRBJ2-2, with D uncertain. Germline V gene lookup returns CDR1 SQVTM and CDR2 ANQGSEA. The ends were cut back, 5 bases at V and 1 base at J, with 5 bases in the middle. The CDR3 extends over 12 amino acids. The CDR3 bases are TGCAGCGTTTCTCTGAACACCGGGGAGCTGTTTTTT. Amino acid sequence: CSVSLNTGELFF.

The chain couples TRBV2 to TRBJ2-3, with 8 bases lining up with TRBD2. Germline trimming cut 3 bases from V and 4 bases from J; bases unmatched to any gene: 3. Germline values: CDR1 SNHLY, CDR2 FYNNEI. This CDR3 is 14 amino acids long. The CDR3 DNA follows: TGTGCCAGCAGTGAGCGGGGGGACGCAGATACGCAGTATTTT. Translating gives CASSERGDADTQYF.

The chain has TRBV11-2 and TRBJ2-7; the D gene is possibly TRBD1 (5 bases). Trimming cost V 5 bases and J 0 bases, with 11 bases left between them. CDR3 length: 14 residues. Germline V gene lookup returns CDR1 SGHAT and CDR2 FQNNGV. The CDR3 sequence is CASSLYRSSYEQYF. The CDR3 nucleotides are TGTGCCAGCAGCCTCTACAGGAGCTCCTACGAGCAGTACTTC.

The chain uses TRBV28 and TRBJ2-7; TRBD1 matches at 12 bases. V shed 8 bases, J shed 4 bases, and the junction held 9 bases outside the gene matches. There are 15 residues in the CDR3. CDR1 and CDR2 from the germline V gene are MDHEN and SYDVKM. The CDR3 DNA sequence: TGTGCCAGCTCCAAGGGGGGACAGGGGGCGTACGAGCAGTACTTC. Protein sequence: CASSKGGQGAYEQYF.

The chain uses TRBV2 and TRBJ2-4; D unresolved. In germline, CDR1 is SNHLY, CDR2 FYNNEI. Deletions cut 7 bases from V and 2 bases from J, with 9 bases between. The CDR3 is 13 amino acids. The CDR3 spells CASIFFTKNIQYF. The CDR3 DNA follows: TGTGCCAGCATCTTTTTTACCAAAAACATTCAGTACTTC.

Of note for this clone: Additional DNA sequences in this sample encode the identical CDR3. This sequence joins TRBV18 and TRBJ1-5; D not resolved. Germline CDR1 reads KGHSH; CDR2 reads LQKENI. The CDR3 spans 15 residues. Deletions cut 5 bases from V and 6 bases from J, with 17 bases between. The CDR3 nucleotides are TGTGCCAGCTCAGCGGAGGCCGCCGACGGTCAGCCCCAGCATTTT. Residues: CASSAEAADGQPQHF. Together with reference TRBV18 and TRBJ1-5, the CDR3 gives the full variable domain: NAGVMQNPRHLVRRRGQEARLRCSPMKGHSHVYWYRQLPEEGLKFMVYLQKENIIDESGMPKERFSAEFPKEGPSILRIQQVVRGDSAAYFCASSAEAADGQPQHFGDGTRLSIL.

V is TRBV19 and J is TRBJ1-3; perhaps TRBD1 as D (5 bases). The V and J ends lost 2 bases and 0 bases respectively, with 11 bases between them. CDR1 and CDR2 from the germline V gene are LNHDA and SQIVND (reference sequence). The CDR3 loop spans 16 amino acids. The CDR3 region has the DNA TGTGCCAGTAGTATACAGGGTACCAACTCTGGAAACACCATATATTTT. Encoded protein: CASSIQGTNSGNTIYF.

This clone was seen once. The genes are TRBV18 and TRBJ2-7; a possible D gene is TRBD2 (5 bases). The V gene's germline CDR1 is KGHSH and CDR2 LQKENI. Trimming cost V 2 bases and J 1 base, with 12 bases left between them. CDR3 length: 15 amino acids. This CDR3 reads CASSPEAGLSYEQYF. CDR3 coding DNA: TGTGCCAGCTCACCAGAGGCGGGTCTATCCTACGAGCAGTACTTC.

For the CDR3, the DNA is TGTGCCAGCAGCCCCCGGGACAGGGGCTCCTATGGCTACACCTTC. Translating it yields CASSPRDRGSYGYTF. The genes are TRBV7-9 and TRBJ1-2, with 10 nucleotides matching TRBD1. Trimming took 5 bases from V and 4 from J; bases not matched to a gene: 7. The germline V gene encodes CDR1 SEHNR and CDR2 FQNEAQ (reference sequence). The CDR3 totals 15 residues.

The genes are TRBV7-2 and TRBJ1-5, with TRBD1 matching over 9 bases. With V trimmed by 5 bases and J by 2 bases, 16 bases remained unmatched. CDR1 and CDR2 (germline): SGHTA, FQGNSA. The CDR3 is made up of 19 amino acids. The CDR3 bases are TGTGCCAGCAGCCTCCTTCCGGGACAGGGTCCGGGGGGCAATCAGCCCCAGCATTTT. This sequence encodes CASSLLPGQGPGGNQPQHF. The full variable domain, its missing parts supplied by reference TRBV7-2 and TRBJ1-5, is GAGVSQSPSNKVTEKGKDVELRCDPISGHTALYWYRQSLGQGLEFLIYFQGNSAPDKSGLPSDRFSAERTGGSVSTLTIQRTQQEDSAVYLCASSLLPGQGPGGNQPQHFGDGTRLSIL.

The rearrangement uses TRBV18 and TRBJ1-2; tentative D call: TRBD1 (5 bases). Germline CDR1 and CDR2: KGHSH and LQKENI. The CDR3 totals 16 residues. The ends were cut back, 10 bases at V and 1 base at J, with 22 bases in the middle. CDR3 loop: CATYPGVQTHNYGYTF. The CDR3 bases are TGTGCCACCTATCCGGGGGTCCAGACACATAACTATGGCTACACCTTC.

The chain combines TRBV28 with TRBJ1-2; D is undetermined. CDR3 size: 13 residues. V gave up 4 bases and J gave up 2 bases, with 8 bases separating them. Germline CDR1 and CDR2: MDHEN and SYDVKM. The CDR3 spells CASSSPENYGYTF. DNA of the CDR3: TGTGCCAGCAGTTCGCCGGAGAACTATGGCTACACCTTC.

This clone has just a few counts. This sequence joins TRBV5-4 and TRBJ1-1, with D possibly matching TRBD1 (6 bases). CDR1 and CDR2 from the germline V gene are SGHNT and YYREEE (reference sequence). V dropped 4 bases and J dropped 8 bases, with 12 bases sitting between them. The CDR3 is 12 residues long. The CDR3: CASSLPDREAFF. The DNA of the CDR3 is TGTGCCAGCAGCCTCCCGGACAGAGAAGCTTTCTTT.

The CDR3 DNA reads TGTGCCAGCAGTCTACAGGTCGGCAGAGACGAGCAGTACTTC. This codes for CASSLQVGRDEQYF. The V gene is TRBV6-1, the J gene TRBJ2-7; possible D gene TRBD1, 5 bases. Trimming took off 5 bases at V and 5 bases at J, with 16 bases between the two ends. Germline V CDR1 and CDR2: MNHNS, SASEGT. The CDR3 runs to 14 residues.

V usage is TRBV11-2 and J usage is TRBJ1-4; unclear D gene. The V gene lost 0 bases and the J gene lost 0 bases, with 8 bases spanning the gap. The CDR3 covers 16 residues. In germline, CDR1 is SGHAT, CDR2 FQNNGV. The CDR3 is CASSLERGSTNEKLFF. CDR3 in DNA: TGTGCCAGCAGCTTAGAGCGCGGTTCAACTAATGAAAAACTGTTTTTT.

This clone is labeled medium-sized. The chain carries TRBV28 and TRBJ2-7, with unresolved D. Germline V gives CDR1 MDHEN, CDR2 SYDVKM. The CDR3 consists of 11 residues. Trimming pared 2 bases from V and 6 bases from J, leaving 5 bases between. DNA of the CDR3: TGTGCCAGCAGTTTAGCGGCCGAGCAGTACTTC. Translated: CASSLAAEQYF.

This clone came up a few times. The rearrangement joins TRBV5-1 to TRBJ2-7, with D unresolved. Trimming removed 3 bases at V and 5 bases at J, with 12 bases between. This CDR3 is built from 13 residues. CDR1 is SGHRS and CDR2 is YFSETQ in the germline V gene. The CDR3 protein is CASSSLQLDEQYF. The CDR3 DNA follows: TGCGCCAGCAGCTCCCTCCAGCTAGACGAGCAGTACTTC.

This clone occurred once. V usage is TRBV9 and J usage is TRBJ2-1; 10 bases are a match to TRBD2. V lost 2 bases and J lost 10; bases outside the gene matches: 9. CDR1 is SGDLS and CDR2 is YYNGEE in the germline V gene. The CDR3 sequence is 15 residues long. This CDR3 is CASSVSSGGGSEQFF. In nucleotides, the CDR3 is TGTGCCAGCAGCGTCTCTAGCGGGGGCGGGAGCGAGCAGTTCTTC. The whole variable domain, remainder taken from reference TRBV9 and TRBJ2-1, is DSGVTQTPKHLITATGQRVTLRCSPRSGDLSVYWYQQSLDQGLQFLIQYYNGEERAKGNILERFSAQQFPDLHSELNLSSLELGDSALYFCASSVSSGGGSEQFFGPGTRLTVL.

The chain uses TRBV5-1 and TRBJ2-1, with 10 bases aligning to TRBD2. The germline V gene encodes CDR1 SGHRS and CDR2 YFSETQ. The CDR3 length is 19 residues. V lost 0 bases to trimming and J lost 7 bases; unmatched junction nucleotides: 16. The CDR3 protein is CASSLAQAGGVLGENEQFF. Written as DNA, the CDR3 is TGCGCCAGCAGCTTGGCTCAAGCGGGGGGGGTGCTCGGCGAGAATGAGCAGTTCTTC.

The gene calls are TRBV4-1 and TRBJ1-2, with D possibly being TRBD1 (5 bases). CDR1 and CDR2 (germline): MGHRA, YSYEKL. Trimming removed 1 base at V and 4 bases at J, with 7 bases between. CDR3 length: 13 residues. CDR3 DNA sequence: TGCGCCAGCAGCCAAGTCGGGGGCTATGGCTACACCTTC. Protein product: CASSQVGGYGYTF.

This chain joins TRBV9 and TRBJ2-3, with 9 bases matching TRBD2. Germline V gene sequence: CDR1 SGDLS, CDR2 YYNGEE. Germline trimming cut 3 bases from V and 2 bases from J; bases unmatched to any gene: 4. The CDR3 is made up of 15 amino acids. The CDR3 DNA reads TGTGCCAGCAGCGCCGTAGCGGGGGTCACAGATACGCAGTATTTT. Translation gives CASSAVAGVTDTQYF.

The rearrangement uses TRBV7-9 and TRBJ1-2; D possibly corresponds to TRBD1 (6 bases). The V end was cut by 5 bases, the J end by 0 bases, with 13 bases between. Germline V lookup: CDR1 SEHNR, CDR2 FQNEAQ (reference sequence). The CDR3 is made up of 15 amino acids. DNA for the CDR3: TGTGCCAGCAGCCCCGGACAGACCCCTAACTATGGCTACACCTTC. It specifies CASSPGQTPNYGYTF. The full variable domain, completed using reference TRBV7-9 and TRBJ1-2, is DTGVSQNPRHKITKRGQNVTFRCDPISEHNRLYWYRQTLGQGPEFLTYFQNEAQLEKSRLLSDRFSAERPKGSFSTLEIQRTEQGDSAMYLCASSPGQTPNYGYTFGSGTRLTVV.

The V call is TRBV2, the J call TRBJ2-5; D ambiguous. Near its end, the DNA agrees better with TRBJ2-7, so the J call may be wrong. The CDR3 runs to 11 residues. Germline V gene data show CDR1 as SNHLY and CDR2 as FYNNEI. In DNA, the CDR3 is TGTGCCAGCAGTGAAGATTACGAGCAGTACTTC. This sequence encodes CASSEDYEQYF.

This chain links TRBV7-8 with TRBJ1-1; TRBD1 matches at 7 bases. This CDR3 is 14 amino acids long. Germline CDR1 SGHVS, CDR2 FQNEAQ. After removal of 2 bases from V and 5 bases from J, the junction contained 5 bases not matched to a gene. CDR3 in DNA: TGTGCCAGCAGCTTACAGGGGGTTATGACTGAAGCTTTCTTT. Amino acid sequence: CASSLQGVMTEAFF.

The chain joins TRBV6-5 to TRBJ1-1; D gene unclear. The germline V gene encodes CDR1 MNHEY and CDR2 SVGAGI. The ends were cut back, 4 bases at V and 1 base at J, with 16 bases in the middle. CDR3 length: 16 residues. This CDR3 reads CASSSISKVGNTEAFF. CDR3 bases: TGTGCCAGCAGTTCGATTAGTAAAGTCGGGAACACTGAAGCTTTCTTT.

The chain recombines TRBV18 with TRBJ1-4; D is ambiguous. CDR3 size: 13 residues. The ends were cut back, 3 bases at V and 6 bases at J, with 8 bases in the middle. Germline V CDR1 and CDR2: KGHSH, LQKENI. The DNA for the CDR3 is TGTGCCAGCTCACCCGGGTCTCATGAAAAACTGTTTTTT. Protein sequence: CASSPGSHEKLFF.

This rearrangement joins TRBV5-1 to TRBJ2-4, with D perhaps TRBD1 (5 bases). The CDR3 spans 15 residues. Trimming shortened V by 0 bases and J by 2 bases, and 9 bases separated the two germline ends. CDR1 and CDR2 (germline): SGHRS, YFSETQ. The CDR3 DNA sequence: TGCGCCAGCAGCTTGGGTAGGACACCCAAAAACATTCAGTACTTC. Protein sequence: CASSLGRTPKNIQYF.

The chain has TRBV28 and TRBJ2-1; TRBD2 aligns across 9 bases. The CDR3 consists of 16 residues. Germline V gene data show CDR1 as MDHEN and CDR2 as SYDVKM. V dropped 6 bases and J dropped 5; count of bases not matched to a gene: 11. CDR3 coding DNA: TGTGCCAGCAGAGTCCGTATGGGACTAGCCAACAATGAGCAGTTCTTC. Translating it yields CASRVRMGLANNEQFF.

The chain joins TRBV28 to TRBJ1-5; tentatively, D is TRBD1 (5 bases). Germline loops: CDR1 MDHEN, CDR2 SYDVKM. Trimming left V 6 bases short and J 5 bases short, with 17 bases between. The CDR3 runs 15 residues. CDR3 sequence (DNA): TGTGCCAGCAGGAAGTCAAGGGGTGCTGATCAGCCCCAGCATTTT. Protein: CASRKSRGADQPQHF. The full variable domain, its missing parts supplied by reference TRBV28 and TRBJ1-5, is DVKVTQSSRYLVKRTGEKVFLECVQDMDHENMFWYRQDPGLGLRLIYFSYDVKMKEKGDIPEGYSVSREKKERFSLILESASTNQTSMYLCASRKSRGADQPQHFGDGTRLSIL.

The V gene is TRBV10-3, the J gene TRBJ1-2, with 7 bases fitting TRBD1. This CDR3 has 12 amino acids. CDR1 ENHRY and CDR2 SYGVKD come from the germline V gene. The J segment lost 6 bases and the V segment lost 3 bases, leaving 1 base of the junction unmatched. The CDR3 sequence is CAISETGDGYTF. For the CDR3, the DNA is TGTGCCATCAGTGAAACAGGGGATGGCTACACCTTC.

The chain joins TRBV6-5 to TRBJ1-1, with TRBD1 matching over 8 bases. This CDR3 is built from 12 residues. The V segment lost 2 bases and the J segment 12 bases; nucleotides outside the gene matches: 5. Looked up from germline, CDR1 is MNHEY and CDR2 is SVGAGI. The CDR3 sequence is CASSYVRGRTFF. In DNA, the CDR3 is TGTGCCAGCAGTTACGTCAGGGGGCGGACTTTCTTT.